This TCR beta chain originates from a study of shared clonotypes between healthy human individuals. Clones were sequenced by immunoSEQ multiplex PCR, and TCRdb holds only the in-frame ones, with some missing. The table lists about 2.3 million clones, over 85% of them singletons. General study results and limits: Tissues were not sampled, only blood, and their repertoires likely differ. Although depth was large, rarefaction showed that sequencing of the sorted subsets was incomplete.

The count of this clone is one. Its antigen is currently unknown. The CDR3 covers 16 residues. Each sample came from a Caucasian adult donor living in Nashville, Tennessee. This receptor was identified in a young man in good health. Some clones in this sample may be carry-over from other donors' samples. The sample was naive CD4+ T cells from PBMCs. Indicated subset: CD45RA+ positively selected. The V and J genes are TRBV21-1 and TRBJ2-7; TRBD2 is the table's D call, not checked against the DNA. TRBV21-1 is listed as a pseudogene. CDR3 DNA sequence: TGTGCCAGCAGCATAATTCGGCCCCGAGGAACCTACGAGCAGTACTTC. Amino acid sequence: CASSIIRPRGTYEQYF.